This T cell receptor (beta chain) was documented in a study of blood T cell repertoires in COVID-19. The overall study: Sample material is recorded as cDNA or gDNA derived from T cells, B-cell-depleted T cells, or PBMCs.

Two consecutive negative NP/OP PCR tests, clearance, or resolved symptoms defined Cohort 3 recovery. Some clones are missing from TCRdb's copy, which holds only in-frame ones; the method was immunoSEQ multiplex PCR. The sample lists some 490,000 clones, about nine tenths seen once, with approximately 8.3% in the top ten. Sequenced sample: PBMCs or T cells enriched from blood (not recorded which). This TCR derives from a woman aged 60-75 years who had recovered from COVID-19.

CDR3 DNA sequence: TGTGCCAGTAGTTTGGGGCCCCAAGAGACCCAGTACTTC. It translates to CASSLGPQETQYF. V gene TRBV19 combines with J gene TRBJ2-5; D perhaps matches TRBD1 (5 bases). From germline, CDR1 is LNHDA and CDR2 SQIVND (reference sequence). The V end was cut by 5 bases, the J end by 1 base, with 8 bases between. CDR3 size: 13 residues.